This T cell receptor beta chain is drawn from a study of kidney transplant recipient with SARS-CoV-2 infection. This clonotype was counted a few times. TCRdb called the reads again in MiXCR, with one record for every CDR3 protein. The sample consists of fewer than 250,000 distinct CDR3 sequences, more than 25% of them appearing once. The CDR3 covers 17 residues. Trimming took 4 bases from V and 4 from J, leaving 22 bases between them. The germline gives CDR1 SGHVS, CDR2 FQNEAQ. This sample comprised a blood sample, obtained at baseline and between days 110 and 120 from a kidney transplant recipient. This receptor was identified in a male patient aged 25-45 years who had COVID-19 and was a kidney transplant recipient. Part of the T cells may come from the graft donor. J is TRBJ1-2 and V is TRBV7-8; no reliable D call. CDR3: CASSWAWFTRKTYGYTF. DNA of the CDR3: TGTGCCAGCAGCTGGGCATGGTTTACCCGAAAGACCTATGGCTACACCTTC.